The TCR beta chain under discussion was sequenced for a study of blood T cell repertoires in COVID-19. Study summary: Spain, Italy and the United States supplied samples that represented acute and convalescent COVID-19. T cells, B-cell-depleted T cells, or PBMCs supplied cDNA or gDNA.

TCRdb keeps only in-frame clones here, not all; method: immunoSEQ multiplex PCR. The table records tens of thousands of clones, roughly 80% of them present only once. The germline V gene encodes CDR1 SGDLS and CDR2 YYNGEE. V was trimmed by 0 bases and J by 5 bases, leaving 5 bases between them. There are 12 residues in the CDR3. Sequencing was done on a sample of peripheral blood. The chain joins TRBV9 to TRBJ1-2; D not certain. This clonotype originated in a woman older than 75 with active or convalescent COVID-19. The CDR3 region has the DNA TGTGCCAGCAGCGTAGACGGGTATGGCTACACCTTC. This encodes CASSVDGYGYTF.